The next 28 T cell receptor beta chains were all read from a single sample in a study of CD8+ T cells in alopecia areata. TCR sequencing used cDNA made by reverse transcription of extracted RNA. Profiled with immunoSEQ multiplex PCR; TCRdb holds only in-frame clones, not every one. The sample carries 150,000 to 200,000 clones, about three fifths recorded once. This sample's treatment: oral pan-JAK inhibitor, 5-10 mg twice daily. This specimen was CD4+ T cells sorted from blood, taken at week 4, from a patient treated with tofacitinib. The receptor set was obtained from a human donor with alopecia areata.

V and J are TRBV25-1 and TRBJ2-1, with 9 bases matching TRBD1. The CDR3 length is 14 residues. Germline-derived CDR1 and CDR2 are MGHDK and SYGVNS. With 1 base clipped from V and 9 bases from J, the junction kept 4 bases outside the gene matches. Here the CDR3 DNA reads TGTGCCAGCAGTGAATTAGGACAGGGGTTTGAGCAGTTCTTC. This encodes CASSELGQGFEQFF.

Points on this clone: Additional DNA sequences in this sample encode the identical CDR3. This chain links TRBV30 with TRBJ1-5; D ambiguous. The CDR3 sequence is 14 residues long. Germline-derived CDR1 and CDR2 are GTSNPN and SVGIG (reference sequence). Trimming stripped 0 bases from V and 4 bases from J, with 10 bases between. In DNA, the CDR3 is TGTGCCTGGAGTGTACTTGGAAGAAATCAGCCCCAGCATTTT. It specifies CAWSVLGRNQPQHF. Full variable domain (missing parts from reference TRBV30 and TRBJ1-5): SQTIHQWPATLVQPVGSPLSLECTVEGTSNPNLYWYRQAAGRGLQLLFYSVGIGQISSEVPQNLSASRPQDRQFILSSKKLLLSDSGFYLCAWSVLGRNQPQHFGDGTRLSIL.

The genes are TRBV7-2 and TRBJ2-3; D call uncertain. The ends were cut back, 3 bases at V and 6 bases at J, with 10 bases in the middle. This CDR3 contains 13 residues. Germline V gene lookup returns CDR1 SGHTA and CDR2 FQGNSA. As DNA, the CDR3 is TGTGCCAGCAGCTTCAAAACTCTGGATACGCAGTATTTT. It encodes CASSFKTLDTQYF. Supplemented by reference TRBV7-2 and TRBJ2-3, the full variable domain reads GAGVSQSPSNKVTEKGKDVELRCDPISGHTALYWYRQSLGQGLEFLIYFQGNSAPDKSGLPSDRFSAERTGGSVSTLTIQRTQQEDSAVYLCASSFKTLDTQYFGPGTRLTVL.

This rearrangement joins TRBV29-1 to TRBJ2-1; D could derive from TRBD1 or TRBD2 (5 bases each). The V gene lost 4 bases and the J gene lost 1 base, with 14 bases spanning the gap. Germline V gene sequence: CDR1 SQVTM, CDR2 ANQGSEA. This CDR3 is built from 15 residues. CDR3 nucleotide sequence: TGCAGCGTTGTCCTAGGTGGGGGTTCCTACAATGAGCAGTTCTTC. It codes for CSVVLGGGSYNEQFF.

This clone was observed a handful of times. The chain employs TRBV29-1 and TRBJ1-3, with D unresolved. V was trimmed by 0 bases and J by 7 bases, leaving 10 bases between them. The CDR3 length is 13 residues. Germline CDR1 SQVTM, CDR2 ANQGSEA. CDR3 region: CSVEDQFDNTIYF. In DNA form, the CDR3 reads TGCAGCGTTGAAGATCAATTTGACAACACCATATATTTT.

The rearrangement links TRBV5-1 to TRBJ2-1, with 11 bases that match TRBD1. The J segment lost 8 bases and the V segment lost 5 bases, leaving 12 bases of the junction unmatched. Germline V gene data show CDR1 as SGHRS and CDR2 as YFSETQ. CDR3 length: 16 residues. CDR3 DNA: TGCGCCAGCAGGGAGAGACCGGACAGGGGGCGCGATGAGCAGTTCTTC. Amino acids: CASRERPDRGRDEQFF.

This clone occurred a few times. CDR3 nucleotide sequence: TGCGCCAGCAGCCAAGCCCAGGAGGCCTACGAGCAGTACTTC. Protein sequence: CASSQAQEAYEQYF. V and J are TRBV4-1 and TRBJ2-7, with a tentative D call TRBD2 (5 bases). The CDR3 runs to 14 residues. Trimming took off 1 base at V and 2 bases at J, with 9 bases between the two ends. Germline loops: CDR1 MGHRA, CDR2 YSYEKL.

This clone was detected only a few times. The CDR3 region has the DNA TGCGCCAGCAGCCCCGGACTAGCGGGGGGGCAGACCCAGTACTTC. Translation: CASSPGLAGGQTQYF. The chain employs TRBV5-1 and TRBJ2-5; 15 positions agree with TRBD2. After removal of 4 bases from V and 6 bases from J, the junction contained 4 bases not matched to a gene. Germline assignment: CDR1 SGHRS and CDR2 YFSETQ. The CDR3 has 15 amino acids. Filled out from reference TRBV5-1 and TRBJ2-5, the complete variable domain reads KAGVTQTPRYLIKTRGQQVTLSCSPISGHRSVSWYQQTPGQGLQFLFEYFSETQRNKGNFPGRFSGRQFSNSRSEMNVSTLELGDSALYLCASSPGLAGGQTQYFGPGTRLLVL.

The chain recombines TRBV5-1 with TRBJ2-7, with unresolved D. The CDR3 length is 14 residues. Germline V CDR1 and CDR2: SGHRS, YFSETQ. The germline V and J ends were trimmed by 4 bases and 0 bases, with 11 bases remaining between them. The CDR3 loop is CASSHLTGSYEQYF. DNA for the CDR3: TGCGCCAGCAGCCACCTAACCGGCTCCTACGAGCAGTACTTC.

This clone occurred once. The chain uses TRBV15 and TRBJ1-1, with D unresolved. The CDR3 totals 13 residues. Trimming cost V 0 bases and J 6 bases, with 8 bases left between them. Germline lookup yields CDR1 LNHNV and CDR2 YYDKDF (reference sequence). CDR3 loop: CATSRDGGSEAFF. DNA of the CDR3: TGTGCCACCAGCAGAGACGGCGGCTCTGAAGCTTTCTTT.

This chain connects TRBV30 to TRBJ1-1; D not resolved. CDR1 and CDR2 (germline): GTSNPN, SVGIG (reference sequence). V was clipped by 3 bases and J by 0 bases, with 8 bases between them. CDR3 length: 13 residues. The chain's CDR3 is CAWRNGMNTEAFF. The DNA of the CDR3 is TGTGCCTGGAGAAACGGAATGAACACTGAAGCTTTCTTT.

The CDR3 nucleotides are TGCAGCGTCTCCAAGGGCGTTCTTGTTGAAGCTTTCTTT. This codes for CSVSKGVLVEAFF. V and J are TRBV29-1 and TRBJ1-1; D uncertain. CDR3 size: 13 residues. The V gene lost 6 bases and the J gene lost 7 bases, with 18 bases spanning the gap. In germline, CDR1 is SQVTM, CDR2 ANQGSEA.

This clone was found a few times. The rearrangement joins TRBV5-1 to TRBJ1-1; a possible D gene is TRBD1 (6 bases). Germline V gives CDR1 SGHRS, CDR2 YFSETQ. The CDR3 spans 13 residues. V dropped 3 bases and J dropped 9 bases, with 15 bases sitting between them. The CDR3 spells CASSSGTLSQAFF. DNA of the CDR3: TGCGCCAGCAGCTCCGGGACACTCTCCCAAGCTTTCTTT.

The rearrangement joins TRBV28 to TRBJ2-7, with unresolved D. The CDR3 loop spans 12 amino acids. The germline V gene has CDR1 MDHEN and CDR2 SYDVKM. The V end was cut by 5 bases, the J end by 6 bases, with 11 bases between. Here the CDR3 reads CASSLQELEQYF. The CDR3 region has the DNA TGTGCCAGCAGTCTCCAGGAGCTCGAGCAGTACTTC.

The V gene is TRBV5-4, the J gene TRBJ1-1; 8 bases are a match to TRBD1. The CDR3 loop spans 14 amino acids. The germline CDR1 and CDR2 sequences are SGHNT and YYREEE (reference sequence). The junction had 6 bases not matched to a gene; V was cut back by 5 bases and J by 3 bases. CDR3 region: CASSRGQGDTEAFF. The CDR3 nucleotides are TGTGCCAGCAGTAGAGGACAGGGTGACACTGAAGCTTTCTTT.

This CDR3 is CASRRDWYEQYF. CDR3 nucleotide sequence: TGTGCCAGCAGGAGGGACTGGTACGAGCAGTACTTC. V and J are TRBV6-5 and TRBJ2-7, with D maybe TRBD2 (6 bases). Deletions cut 6 bases from V and 4 bases from J, with 10 bases between. The germline CDR1 and CDR2 sequences are MNHEY and SVGAGI. The CDR3 is 12 residues long.

As DNA, the CDR3 is TGTGCCAGCAGTGGTTGGGACAGTTCCTACGAGCAGTACTTC. Its protein product is CASSGWDSSYEQYF. This chain joins TRBV2 and TRBJ2-7; 7 bases fit TRBD1. The CDR3 spans 14 residues. The V gene end was trimmed by 4 bases and the J gene end by 1 base; junction bases not matched to a gene: 4. In germline, CDR1 is SNHLY, CDR2 FYNNEI.

The CDR3 reads CASSPDRNGYTF. CDR3 bases: TGTGCCAGCTCACCCGACAGGAATGGCTACACCTTC. The chain carries TRBV18 and TRBJ1-2; D is possibly TRBD1 (6 bases). Germline values: CDR1 KGHSH, CDR2 LQKENI. The CDR3 consists of 12 residues. The V end lost 3 bases, the J end lost 6 bases, and 8 bases lay between the germline ends.

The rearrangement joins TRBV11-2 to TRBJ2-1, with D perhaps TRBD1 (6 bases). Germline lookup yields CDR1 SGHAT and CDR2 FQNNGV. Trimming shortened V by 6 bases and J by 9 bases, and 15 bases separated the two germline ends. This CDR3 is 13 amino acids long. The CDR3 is CASSQNRETEQFF. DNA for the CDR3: TGTGCCAGCAGTCAGAACAGGGAAACTGAGCAGTTCTTC.

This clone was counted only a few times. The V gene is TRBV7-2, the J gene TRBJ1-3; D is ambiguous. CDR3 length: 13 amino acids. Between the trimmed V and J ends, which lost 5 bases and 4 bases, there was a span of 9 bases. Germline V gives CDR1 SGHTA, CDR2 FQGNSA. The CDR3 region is CASSPAGGNTIYF. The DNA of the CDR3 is TGTGCCAGCAGCCCCGCTGGGGGAAACACCATATATTTT.

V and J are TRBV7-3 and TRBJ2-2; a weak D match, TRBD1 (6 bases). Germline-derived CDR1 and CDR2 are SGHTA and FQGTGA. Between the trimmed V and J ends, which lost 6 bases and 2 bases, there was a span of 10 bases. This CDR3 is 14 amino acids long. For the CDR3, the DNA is TGTGCCAGCAGGTTGGACAGTAACACCGGGGAGCTGTTTTTT. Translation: CASRLDSNTGELFF.

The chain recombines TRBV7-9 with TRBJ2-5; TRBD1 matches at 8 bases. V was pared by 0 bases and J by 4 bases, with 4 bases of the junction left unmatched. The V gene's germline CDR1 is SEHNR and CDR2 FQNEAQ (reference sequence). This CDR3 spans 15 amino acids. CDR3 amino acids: CASSLAPGQGETQYF. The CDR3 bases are TGTGCCAGCAGCTTAGCCCCCGGACAGGGAGAGACCCAGTACTTC.

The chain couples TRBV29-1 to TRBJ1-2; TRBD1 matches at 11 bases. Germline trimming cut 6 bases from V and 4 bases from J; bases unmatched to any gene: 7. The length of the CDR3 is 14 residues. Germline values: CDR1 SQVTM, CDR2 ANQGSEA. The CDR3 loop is CSVLGQGALYGYTF. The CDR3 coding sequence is TGCAGCGTCCTCGGACAGGGGGCTCTCTATGGCTACACCTTC.

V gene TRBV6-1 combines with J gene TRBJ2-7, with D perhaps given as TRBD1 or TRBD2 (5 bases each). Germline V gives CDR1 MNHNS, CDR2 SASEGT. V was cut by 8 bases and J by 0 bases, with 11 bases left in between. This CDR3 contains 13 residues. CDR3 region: CASVGAHSYEQYF. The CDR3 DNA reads TGTGCCAGCGTCGGGGCCCACTCCTACGAGCAGTACTTC.

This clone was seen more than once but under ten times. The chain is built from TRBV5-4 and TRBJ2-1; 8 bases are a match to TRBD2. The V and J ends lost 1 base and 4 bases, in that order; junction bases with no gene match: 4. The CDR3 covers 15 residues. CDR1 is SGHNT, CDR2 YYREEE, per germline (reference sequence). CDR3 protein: CASSLIVAGYNEQFF. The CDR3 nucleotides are TGTGCCAGCAGCTTGATAGTAGCGGGATACAATGAGCAGTTCTTC.

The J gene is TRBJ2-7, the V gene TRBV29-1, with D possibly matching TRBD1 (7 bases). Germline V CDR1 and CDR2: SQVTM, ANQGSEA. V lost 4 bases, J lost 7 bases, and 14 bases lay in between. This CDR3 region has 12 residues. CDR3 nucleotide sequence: TGCAGCGTTGCCAGGGGGGCGGGGGAGCAGTACTTC. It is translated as CSVARGAGEQYF.

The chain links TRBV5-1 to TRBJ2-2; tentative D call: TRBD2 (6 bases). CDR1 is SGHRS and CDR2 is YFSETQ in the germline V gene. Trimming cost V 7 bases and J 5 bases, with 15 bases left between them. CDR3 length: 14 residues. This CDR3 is CASSEGPGTGELFF. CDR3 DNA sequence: TGCGCCAGCTCGGAGGGGCCAGGAACCGGGGAGCTGTTTTTT.

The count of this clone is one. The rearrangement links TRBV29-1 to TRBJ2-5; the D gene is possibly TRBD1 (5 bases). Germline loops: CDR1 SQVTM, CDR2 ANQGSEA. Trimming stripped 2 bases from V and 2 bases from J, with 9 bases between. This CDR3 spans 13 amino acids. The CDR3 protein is CSVESQDQETQYF. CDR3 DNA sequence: TGCAGCGTTGAATCACAGGATCAAGAGACCCAGTACTTC.